This T cell receptor beta chain was sequenced for a study of metastatic and nonmetastatic thyroid tumors. Study background: Samples came from malignant and benign thyroid patients, and repertoires were compared across blood and tumor or nodule tissue.

The CDR3 has 14 amino acids. Trimming cost V 4 bases and J 3 bases; bases outside gene matches: 5. Germline V lookup: CDR1 SEHNR, CDR2 FQNEAQ (reference sequence). Patients underwent thyroid surgery, and none had received any treatment before it. As handled by the study authors: The study's classifier, a distant-metastasis tool for papillary thyroid cancer, was built using CDR3 differences across clinicopathological groups. Via MiXCR, TCRdb re-called the PCR reads. The authors' filters were not applied to this entry. The sample has 20,000 to 25,000 clones, roughly 23% seen once. This sequence was found in a female donor with papillary thyroid cancer or a benign thyroid nodule (not recorded which). Some clones in this sample may be carry-over from other donors' samples. Sequencing used tumor tissue. This rearrangement joins TRBV7-9 to TRBJ2-7; TRBD1 matches 8 bases. The chain's CDR3 is CASSSGQGSYEQYF. The CDR3 coding sequence is TGTGCCAGCAGCTCAGGACAGGGTAGCTACGAGCAGTACTTC.